The subject of this entry is one TCR beta chain. The antigen is undetermined. The data stem from a study of immune evolution from preneoplasia to lung adenocarcinoma. Study-wide results and limits: Top clone frequencies peaked in normal lung, apparently declining through invasive adenocarcinoma. Clonality was highest in normal lung, lower in later-stage lesions apparently.

CDR1 and CDR2 (germline): LGHNA, YNFKEQ. The CDR3 length is 18 residues. V was cut by 4 bases and J by 0 bases, with 19 bases left in between. Each case's diagnosis was confirmed by two pathologists on H&E. Clones were sequenced by immunoSEQ multiplex PCR, and TCRdb holds only the in-frame ones, with some missing. The sample consists of roughly 4,400 clones, around four fifths of them appearing once. This clonotype was obtained from a person between 55 and 80 years old with lung adenocarcinoma. This chain connects TRBV4-2 to TRBJ1-3, with D possibly being TRBD1 (6 bases). Sequencing was carried out using FFPE minimally invasive lung adenocarcinoma tissue. Here the CDR3 reads CASSPTESGVFSGNTIYF. CDR3 in DNA: TGTGCCAGCAGCCCCACCGAGTCAGGGGTCTTCTCTGGAAACACCATATATTTT.